Following are 10 T cell receptor beta chains from one sample sequenced in a study of vaccination effects on CD4 cells after COVID-19. Using immunoSEQ multiplex PCR, the repertoire was profiled, and TCRdb retains in-frame clones only, with some absent. Altogether more than 35,000 clones are present, around 80% being singletons, with the ten largest covering nearly 3%. Upon completion of around ten days in culture, CD4+ T cells were isolated. These receptors are not linked to any known antigen. The source was CD4+ T cells from PBMCs cultured without peptide, collected before COVID-19 vaccination. Receptors originate from a human donor who received a COVID-19 vaccine.

The gene calls are TRBV3-1 (or the pseudogene TRBV3-2) and TRBJ1-6, with D possibly being TRBD1 (5 bases). The CDR3 is 15 residues long. V was cut by 1 base and J by 4 bases, with 8 bases left in between. CDR1 is LGHDT and CDR2 is YNNKEL in the germline V gene (reference sequence). This CDR3 is CASSQVGGYNSPLHF. Written as DNA, the CDR3 is TGTGCCAGCAGCCAAGTCGGGGGATATAATTCACCCCTCCACTTT.

J is TRBJ1-6 and V is TRBV28; D uncertain. The germline V gene has CDR1 MDHEN and CDR2 SYDVKM. With 4 bases removed from V and 7 bases from J, the gap between germline ends came to 5 bases. This CDR3 has 12 amino acids. This chain's CDR3 is CASSYINSPLHF. As DNA, the CDR3 is TGTGCCAGCAGTTACATAAATTCACCCCTCCACTTT.

This rearrangement joins TRBV20-1 to TRBJ2-1; 11 positions agree with TRBD1. CDR3 length equals 15 residues. V gave up 3 bases and J gave up 10 bases; unmatched junction bases: 11. Germline values: CDR1 DFQATT, CDR2 SNEGSKA (reference sequence). CDR3 sequence (DNA): TGCAGTGCTAGTGATCCGGGACAGGGGGGTGCGGAGCAGTTCTTC. Translation gives CSASDPGQGGAEQFF.

The chain employs TRBV7-2 and TRBJ1-6, with unresolved D. Deletions cut 3 bases from V and 11 bases from J, with 23 bases between. Germline CDR1 and CDR2: SGHTA and FQGNSA. This CDR3 contains 17 residues. CDR3 residues: CASSFLPRGSFQTPLHF. The CDR3 DNA is TGTGCCAGCAGCTTTCTACCCCGCGGGAGCTTTCAAACACCCCTCCACTTT.

The rearrangement joins TRBV30 to TRBJ2-1; D is tentatively TRBD1 or TRBD2 (5 bases each). From germline, CDR1 is GTSNPN and CDR2 SVGIG (reference sequence). V dropped 2 bases and J dropped 0 bases, with 14 bases sitting between them. The CDR3 is made up of 16 amino acids. Here the CDR3 reads CAWSTRDASSYNEQFF. The DNA for the CDR3 is TGTGCCTGGAGTACCCGGGACGCAAGCTCCTACAATGAGCAGTTCTTC.

The chain carries TRBV27 and TRBJ1-5; D ambiguous. From germline, CDR1 is MNHEY and CDR2 SMNVEV (reference sequence). V lost 3 bases and J lost 0, with 9 bases in between. CDR3 size: 15 residues. The DNA of the CDR3 is TGTGCCAGCAGTTTTTCCGGGGTTAGCAATCAGCCCCAGCATTTT. Translated: CASSFSGVSNQPQHF.

The chain joins TRBV6-5 to TRBJ2-7; 8 bases line up with TRBD1. This CDR3 is 13 amino acids long. CDR1 and CDR2 from the germline V gene are MNHEY and SVGAGI. V gave up 2 bases and J gave up 5 bases; unmatched junction bases: 2. The CDR3 DNA reads as TGTGCCAGCAGTTACGGACAGGGCCACGAGCAGTACGTC. Amino acid sequence: CASSYGQGHEQYV.

The gene calls are TRBV29-1 and TRBJ1-4; 7 nucleotides agree with TRBD1. The CDR3 is 13 amino acids. Germline-derived CDR1 and CDR2 are SQVTM and ANQGSEA. Unmatched junction bases numbered 9, after V lost 7 bases and J lost 7 bases. This chain's CDR3 is CSATDRRGEKLFF. The CDR3 nucleotides are TGCAGCGCGACGGACAGGAGGGGTGAAAAACTGTTTTTT.

This chain links TRBV15 with TRBJ1-4; tentative D call: TRBD1 (6 bases). This CDR3 region has 14 residues. Germline CDR1 and CDR2: LNHNV and YYDKDF (reference sequence). V was cut by 5 bases and J by 4 bases, with 11 bases left in between. CDR3 nucleotide sequence: TGTGCCACCAGCCTACAGGGAGGTAATGAAAAACTGTTTTTT. Its translation: CATSLQGGNEKLFF.

This clone has more than one count but fewer than ten. V is TRBV10-1 and J is TRBJ2-2, with 8 bases matching TRBD2. Trimming cost V 3 bases and J 4 bases; bases outside gene matches: 7. In germline, CDR1 is WNHNN, CDR2 SYGVQD (reference sequence). This CDR3 has 16 residues. The CDR3 coding sequence is TGCGCCAGCAGTGAACGGGAGGGGGGCCTCACCGGGGAGCTGTTTTTT. Translated, it gives CASSEREGGLTGELFF.